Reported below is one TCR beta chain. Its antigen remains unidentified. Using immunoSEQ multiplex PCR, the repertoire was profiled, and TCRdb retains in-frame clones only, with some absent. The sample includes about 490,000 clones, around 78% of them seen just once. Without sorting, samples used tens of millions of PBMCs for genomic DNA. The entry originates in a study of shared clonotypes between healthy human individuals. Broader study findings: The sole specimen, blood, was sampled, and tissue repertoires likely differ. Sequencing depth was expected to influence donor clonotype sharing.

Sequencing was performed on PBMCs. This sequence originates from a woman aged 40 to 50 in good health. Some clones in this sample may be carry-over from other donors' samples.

The CDR3 protein is CATSSGQVTDTQYF. The CDR3 DNA reads as TGTGCCACCAGCAGCGGACAGGTCACAGATACGCAGTATTTT. V and J are TRBV15 and TRBJ2-3; TRBD1 matches 7 bases. J gave up 2 bases and V 3 bases, and 2 bases lay outside the gene matches. The length of the CDR3 is 14 residues. Germline loops: CDR1 LNHNV, CDR2 YYDKDF (reference sequence).